This TCR beta chain came from a study of blood T cell repertoires in COVID-19. Study at large: PBMCs, B-cell-depleted T cells, or T cells were the source of the cDNA or gDNA that made up the material.

V shed 0 bases and J shed 2 bases, with 14 bases lying between them. CDR3 length equals 17 residues. Per germline, CDR1 SGDLS and CDR2 YYNGEE. The data were produced by immunoSEQ multiplex PCR, yet TCRdb's version contains in-frame clones alone and is incomplete. The sample has a few hundred thousand clones; less than 90% are singletons. The sequencing sample was made of PBMCs or T cells enriched from blood (not recorded which). This chain joins TRBV9 and TRBJ1-4, with D unresolved. The source of this sequence is a woman in her twenties or thirties who had recovered from COVID-19. CDR3 region: CASSVAPRSGTNEKLFF. DNA for the CDR3: TGTGCCAGCAGCGTAGCCCCCCGATCGGGGACTAATGAAAAACTGTTTTTT.